Shown below are 32 T cell receptor beta chains from a single sample sequenced in a study of identical twins. MiXCR, run by TCRdb on the 5' RACE reads, gives a single entry per CDR3 protein. The profile shows roughly 720,000 distinct CDR3 sequences, about 20% of them singletons. A further study also used this sample, focusing on T cells expressing NK-cell markers.

Source material: PBMCs. Receptors were obtained from a woman aged 18-30 years in good health.

The chain combines TRBV7-9 with TRBJ2-5; D is unresolved. CDR1 is SEHNR and CDR2 is FQNEAQ in the germline V gene (reference sequence). V gave up 3 bases and J gave up 10 bases, with 12 bases separating them. The CDR3 covers 12 residues. CDR3 bases: TGTGCCAGCAGCTTCCAGAGAGGCGACCAGTACTTC. Its protein is CASSFQRGDQYF.

The chain uses TRBV2 and TRBJ1-1; possible D gene TRBD1, 6 bases. Germline CDR1 is SNHLY and CDR2 is FYNNEI. The CDR3 has 15 residues. V lost 4 bases and J 2 bases, leaving 14 bases between the germline ends. The DNA of the CDR3 is TGTGCCAGCAGTGTGGCCCCAGGGGCTAACACTGAAGCTTTCTTT. Translation: CASSVAPGANTEAFF. Full variable domain (outside the CDR3, taken from reference TRBV2 and TRBJ1-1): EPEVTQTPSHQVTQMGQEVILRCVPISNHLYFYWYRQILGQKVEFLVSFYNNEISEKSEIFDDQFSVERPDGSNFTLKIRSTKLEDSAMYFCASSVAPGANTEAFFGQGTRLTVV.

This rearrangement joins TRBV20-1 to TRBJ2-2; D unresolved. The V gene lost 7 bases and the J gene lost 5 bases, with 20 bases spanning the gap. Germline V gene lookup returns CDR1 DFQATT and CDR2 SNEGSKA (reference sequence). This CDR3 spans 15 amino acids. CDR3: CSGKNRTSGTGELFF. CDR3 DNA: TGCAGTGGTAAAAACCGGACCTCCGGGACCGGGGAGCTGTTTTTT.

This clonotype was detected only a few times. The V and J genes are TRBV5-1 and TRBJ2-7; TRBD1 matches 9 bases. Germline CDR1 and CDR2: SGHRS and YFSETQ. Losses at the gene ends were 4 bases for V and 4 bases for J; bases not matched to a gene: 12. There are 16 residues in the CDR3. The CDR3 region has the DNA TGCGCCAGCAGCGCATACCGGGACAGGGCACCATACGAGCAGTACTTC. Translated: CASSAYRDRAPYEQYF. The full variable domain, rest sourced from reference TRBV5-1 and TRBJ2-7, is KAGVTQTPRYLIKTRGQQVTLSCSPISGHRSVSWYQQTPGQGLQFLFEYFSETQRNKGNFPGRFSGRQFSNSRSEMNVSTLELGDSALYLCASSAYRDRAPYEQYFGPGTRLTVT.

The chain recombines TRBV6-2 or TRBV6-3 with TRBJ2-7, with D perhaps matching TRBD2 (6 bases). The CDR3 sequence is 14 residues long. Germline V gene sequence: CDR1 MNHEY, CDR2 SVGEGT. Trimming took off 5 bases at V and 6 bases at J, with 17 bases between the two ends. As DNA, the CDR3 is TGTGCCAGCAGTCAACCGGGACTTTTGCGCGAGCAGTACTTC. This encodes CASSQPGLLREQYF.

This clonotype has a handful of counts. The chain employs TRBV20-1 and TRBJ1-5; D gene unclear. Trimming took 3 bases from V and 2 from J, leaving 5 bases between them. The germline V gene has CDR1 DFQATT and CDR2 SNEGSKA (reference sequence). CDR3 size: 12 residues. The CDR3 sequence is CSARFGNQPQHF. The CDR3 DNA follows: TGCAGTGCTAGGTTTGGCAATCAGCCCCAGCATTTT.

There are many counts of this clonotype. The chain joins TRBV6-5 to TRBJ1-5; D not resolved. The CDR3 length is 15 residues. In germline, CDR1 is MNHEY, CDR2 SVGAGI. Trimming stripped 0 bases from V and 6 bases from J, with 12 bases between. CDR3 region: CASSYSGGGGQPQHF. The DNA of the CDR3 is TGTGCCAGCAGTTACTCGGGAGGAGGAGGTCAGCCCCAGCATTTT.

The J gene is TRBJ2-7, the V gene TRBV12-3 or TRBV12-4; D remains ambiguous. This CDR3 contains 11 residues. Trimming removed 3 bases at V and 7 bases at J, with 7 bases between. The CDR3 DNA follows: TGTGCCAGCAGTTTCGGTTTTGAGCAGTACTTC. Translating it yields CASSFGFEQYF.

This clonotype was seen a few times. This sequence joins TRBV9 and TRBJ2-3, with D possibly being TRBD1 (5 bases). Trimming stripped 0 bases from V and 4 bases from J, with 15 bases between. The germline V gene encodes CDR1 SGDLS and CDR2 YYNGEE. The CDR3 is 16 amino acids. The CDR3 here is CASSVGQRHHPDTQYF. In nucleotides, the CDR3 is TGTGCCAGCAGCGTAGGACAGAGACACCATCCAGATACGCAGTATTTT.

This clonotype was seen only a few times. The junction departs from the called germline gene at one end, perhaps through a read error. This chain joins TRBV9 and TRBJ2-3; D ambiguous. CDR3 size: 13 residues. Per the germline V gene, CDR1 is SGDLS and CDR2 is YYNGEE. CDR3 protein: CASSVTSTDTQYF. In nucleotides, the CDR3 is TGCGCCAGCAGTGTAACTAGCACAGATACGCAGTATTTT.

This clonotype was seen at least ten times. The chain has TRBV29-1 and TRBJ2-1; 7 positions agree with TRBD2. Germline V gene lookup returns CDR1 SQVTM and CDR2 ANQGSEA. The J segment lost 7 bases and the V segment lost 0 bases, leaving 15 bases of the junction unmatched. The length of the CDR3 is 17 residues. This CDR3 is CSVEESRAGVSMNEQFF. The CDR3 bases are TGCAGCGTTGAAGAGTCACGGGCGGGGGTTTCGATGAATGAGCAGTTCTTC.

This chain links TRBV10-3 with TRBJ1-5; possible D gene TRBD1, 6 bases. The CDR3 has 14 amino acids. V was clipped by 9 bases and J by 4 bases, with 16 bases between them. Germline V gene lookup returns CDR1 ENHRY and CDR2 SYGVKD. The CDR3 nucleotides read TGTGCCATGTCTCAGGGGTTAGGGAATCAGCCCCAGCATTTT. It yields the protein CAMSQGLGNQPQHF.

Many counts were recorded for this clonotype. The genes are TRBV12-3 or TRBV12-4 and TRBJ2-3; D unclear. The CDR3 is 11 residues long. Trimming shortened V by 6 bases and J by 2 bases, and 3 bases separated the two germline ends. The CDR3 DNA follows: TGTGCCAGCAGCATCACAGATACGCAGTATTTT. This codes for CASSITDTQYF.

This clonotype has a handful of counts. This sequence joins TRBV12-3 or TRBV12-4 and TRBJ1-1; D call uncertain. There are 12 residues in the CDR3. V was pared by 3 bases and J by 10 bases, with 12 bases between. The DNA for the CDR3 is TGTGCCAGCAGTTTTCGGTCATTCACAGCTTTCTTT. Its protein is CASSFRSFTAFF.

The chain links TRBV3-1 to TRBJ2-2; D perhaps matches TRBD2 (6 bases). The CDR3 is made up of 15 amino acids. In germline, CDR1 is LGHDT, CDR2 YNNKEL (reference sequence). V was shortened by 7 bases and J by 5 bases, with 17 bases between the two germline ends. The CDR3 nucleotides read TGTGCCAGCACCTCCGGGACTCGTCGTACCGGGGAGCTGTTTTTT. Translation: CASTSGTRRTGELFF.

The chain combines TRBV5-5 with TRBJ2-2, with 7 bases that match TRBD1. The junction had 9 bases not matched to a gene; V was cut back by 3 bases and J by 4 bases. This CDR3 is 16 amino acids long. CDR1 is SGHKS, CDR2 YYEKEE, per germline (reference sequence). DNA of the CDR3: TGTGCCAGCAGCTGGGGGACAGCAATGCTCACCGGGGAGCTGTTTTTT. Amino acid sequence: CASSWGTAMLTGELFF.

The chain links TRBV5-1 to TRBJ2-5; no clear D gene. CDR1 is SGHRS and CDR2 is YFSETQ in the germline V gene. The CDR3 loop spans 15 amino acids. V lost 4 bases to trimming and J lost 2 bases, with 15 bases between them. CDR3 region: CASSPMLGIQETQYF. In DNA form, the CDR3 reads TGCGCCAGCAGCCCTATGCTGGGGATACAAGAGACCCAGTACTTC.

J is TRBJ2-4 and V is TRBV4-3, with D maybe TRBD1 (6 bases). Germline V lookup: CDR1 LGHNA, CDR2 YSLEER. Trimming pared 0 bases from V and 6 bases from J, leaving 12 bases between. This CDR3 region has 15 residues. The CDR3 region is CASSQEARGINIQYF. CDR3 sequence (DNA): TGCGCCAGCAGCCAAGAAGCGAGGGGGATAAACATTCAGTACTTC.

This clonotype was detected a few times. V usage is TRBV12-3 or TRBV12-4 and J usage is TRBJ2-3; the D is unclear. V lost 7 bases and J lost 4, with 6 bases in between. The CDR3 has 11 residues. As DNA, the CDR3 is TGTGCCAGCAAGATGTCAGATACGCAGTATTTT. Encoded protein: CASKMSDTQYF.

This clonotype was picked up a small number of times. V usage is TRBV5-1 and J usage is TRBJ2-1; TRBD2 matches 10 bases. This CDR3 has 15 amino acids. Germline trimming cut 4 bases from V and 8 bases from J; bases unmatched to any gene: 9. CDR1 and CDR2 from the germline V gene are SGHRS and YFSETQ. This chain's CDR3 is CASSPPSGSFDEQFF. CDR3 nucleotides: TGCGCCAGCAGCCCACCTAGCGGGAGTTTCGATGAGCAGTTCTTC.

Only a few counts were recorded for this clonotype. V gene TRBV7-2 combines with J gene TRBJ2-7; 8 bases fit TRBD2. With 3 bases clipped from V and 3 bases from J, the junction kept 7 bases outside the gene matches. CDR1 is SGHTA and CDR2 is FQGNSA in the germline V gene. CDR3 length: 15 amino acids. The CDR3 sequence is CASSFGLAGYYEQYF. Written as DNA, the CDR3 is TGTGCCAGCAGCTTTGGGCTAGCGGGCTACTACGAGCAGTACTTC.

The V gene is TRBV29-1, the J gene TRBJ1-1, with unresolved D. Trimming pared 1 base from V and 0 bases from J, leaving 6 bases between. The CDR3 extends over 13 amino acids. Germline V gives CDR1 SQVTM, CDR2 ANQGSEA. The CDR3: CSVEGYMNTEAFF. DNA of the CDR3: TGCAGCGTTGAAGGGTACATGAACACTGAAGCTTTCTTT.

This clonotype came up a few times. The V and J genes are TRBV2 and TRBJ2-5; TRBD2 matches 7 bases. CDR3 length: 15 amino acids. After removal of 6 bases from V and 0 bases from J, the junction contained 7 bases not matched to a gene. The germline CDR1 and CDR2 sequences are SNHLY and FYNNEI. The chain's CDR3 is CASSKGRGNQETQYF. In DNA form, the CDR3 reads TGTGCCAGCAGCAAAGGGCGGGGGAACCAAGAGACCCAGTACTTC.

This clonotype was picked up a small number of times. The chain recombines TRBV6-5 with TRBJ1-6, with 9 bases identical to TRBD1. V was clipped by 2 bases and J by 7 bases; unmatched bases: 6. The CDR3 has 16 amino acids. CDR1 and CDR2 from the germline V gene are MNHEY and SVGAGI. CDR3: CASSYDRGTRNSPLHF. For the CDR3, the DNA is TGTGCCAGCAGTTACGACAGGGGGACACGGAATTCACCCCTCCACTTT.

V gene TRBV2 combines with J gene TRBJ2-1, with 8 bases lining up with TRBD2. CDR3 length equals 15 residues. The junction had 8 bases not matched to a gene; V was cut back by 6 bases and J by 4 bases. The V gene's germline CDR1 is SNHLY and CDR2 FYNNEI. CDR3 DNA: TGTGCCAGCAGGGCTGGACTAGCAACATACAATGAGCAGTTCTTC. Amino acids: CASRAGLATYNEQFF.

V gene TRBV9 combines with J gene TRBJ2-3; a possible D gene is TRBD1 (5 bases). This CDR3 is built from 14 residues. Germline V gene sequence: CDR1 SGDLS, CDR2 YYNGEE. The V and J ends lost 0 bases and 10 bases respectively, with 15 bases between them. CDR3 DNA sequence: TGTGCCAGCAGCGTAGACCCTGGGCAGGGTGCGCAGTATTTT. Its translation: CASSVDPGQGAQYF. The entire variable domain, with the rest obtained from reference TRBV9 and TRBJ2-3, is as follows: DSGVTQTPKHLITATGQRVTLRCSPRSGDLSVYWYQQSLDQGLQFLIQYYNGEERAKGNILERFSAQQFPDLHSELNLSSLELGDSALYFCASSVDPGQGAQYFGPGTRLTVL.

The V and J genes are TRBV20-1 and TRBJ2-7; possibly TRBD2 for D (6 bases). The CDR3 totals 13 residues. Germline CDR1 reads DFQATT; CDR2 reads SNEGSKA (reference sequence). Trimming cost V 5 bases and J 7 bases, with 18 bases left between them. The CDR3 loop reads CSALYLVGGEQYF. CDR3 bases: TGCAGTGCTCTATACTTAGTCGGAGGGGAGCAGTACTTC.

This chain uses TRBV12-3 or TRBV12-4 with TRBJ2-1; 9 nucleotides align to TRBD1. J gave up 9 bases and V 5 bases, and 8 bases lay outside the gene matches. This CDR3 has 14 residues. In nucleotides, the CDR3 is TGTGCCAGCAGTCCGGACAGGGGAGCTCTTGAGCAGTTCTTC. This codes for CASSPDRGALEQFF.

This clonotype has only a few counts. The CDR3 loop is CASSERTAGANVLTF. CDR3 nucleotides: TGCGCCAGCAGTGAGCGGACAGCCGGGGCCAACGTCCTGACTTTC. V is TRBV10-2 and J is TRBJ2-6; a weak D match, TRBD1 (6 bases). The V and J ends lost 2 bases and 4 bases respectively, with 9 bases between them. The germline CDR1 and CDR2 sequences are WSHSY and SAAADI. This CDR3 comprises 15 residues.

The chain joins TRBV14 to TRBJ1-4, with 8 nucleotides matching TRBD1. Per the germline V gene, CDR1 is SGHDN and CDR2 is FVKESK. After removal of 4 bases from V and 14 bases from J, the junction contained 9 bases not matched to a gene. The CDR3 runs 13 residues. The CDR3 is CASSPGTGRNLFF. CDR3 coding DNA: TGTGCCAGCAGCCCCGGGACAGGTCGGAATCTGTTTTTT.

The chain employs TRBV6-2 or TRBV6-3 and TRBJ1-5; D unresolved. Trimming shortened V by 6 bases and J by 7 bases, and 16 bases separated the two germline ends. This CDR3 comprises 14 residues. Germline CDR1 is MNHEY and CDR2 is SVGEGT. CDR3 residues: CASRRLNEGQPQHF. CDR3 in DNA: TGTGCCAGCAGAAGGTTAAATGAGGGCCAGCCCCAGCATTTT.

This clonotype was counted a single time. The rearrangement joins TRBV9 to TRBJ2-3; D perhaps matches TRBD2 (6 bases). Germline CDR1 and CDR2: SGDLS and YYNGEE. The CDR3 has 13 residues. Deletions cut 0 bases from V and 5 bases from J, with 7 bases between. The CDR3 nucleotides are TGTGCCAGCAGCGTAGGGGGGGAAGATACGCAGTATTTT. Translation gives CASSVGGEDTQYF.